This T cell receptor (beta chain) is drawn from a study of PD-1 blockade in mismatch repair-deficient tumors. Assay: immunoSEQ multiplex PCR; the TCRdb copy retains only in-frame clones and omits some. The sample includes 120,000 or so clones, 88% seen only once; the top ten take approximately 10%. CDR1 is LGHNA and CDR2 is YSLEER in the germline V gene. CDR3 length equals 17 residues. Trimming cost V 0 bases and J 2 bases; bases outside gene matches: 7. V gene TRBV4-3 combines with J gene TRBJ2-3; 8 bases fit TRBD2. This clonotype originated in an adult with mismatch repair-deficient cancer. The material sequenced was peripheral blood, taken just under 74 weeks after starting pembrolizumab. DNA of the CDR3: TGCGCCAGCAGCCAAGAGCCGACTAGCGCGGTCACAGATACGCAGTATTTT. Protein product: CASSQEPTSAVTDTQYF.